This TCR beta chain stems from a study of blood T cell repertoires in COVID-19 (dated by TCRdb to the early 2020s). About the investigation overall: The collaborator samples originated in the United States, Italy and Spain and spanned the acute and convalescent phases of COVID-19. The material from the prospective study consisted of cDNA or gDNA derived from T cells, B-cell-depleted T cells, or PBMCs. Subjects who had been exposed to COVID-19, were actively infected with it, or had recovered from it provided the deeply sampled blood TCRbeta repertoires that made up the dataset. A freely available public database, intended as a resource for researchers studying the immune response to SARS-CoV-2, is where the repertoires were released. The samples were drawn from the first 160 participants of the ongoing ImmuneRACE study and from under 1,500 subjects provided by 6 global collaborators. Nearly every sample came with metadata listing a de-identified subject ID, COVID-19 status, age in years and sex. Where HLA class I and class II types were available, the types were taken from metadata supplied by the sample provider, not from assay-based typing. The study at large found these results: How much clinical and demographic metadata was included differed by source and by participant, and the metadata was provided uncurated.

Enrolling through a virtual design, the prospective study's participants ranged in age from roughly 18 to 89 years and lived across roughly 24 United States geographic areas. In the prospective study, cohorts were assigned on the basis of participant-reported clinical history obtained from a screening survey and a study questionnaire. Recovered participants in ImmuneRACE Cohort 3 were defined by two consecutive negative NP/OP PCR tests, clearance by a healthcare professional, or resolution of symptoms. Each participant in the prospective study had whole blood, serum and a nasopharyngeal or oropharyngeal swab collected by mobile phlebotomists. Additional blood draws and questionnaires over an approximately 2-month period could optionally be provided by prospective study participants. Before DNA extraction, prospective study blood samples were shipped either frozen or at room temperature. Comment on this clone: Its cognate antigen has yet to be identified. Base qualities are not provided; no much larger clone lies one nucleotide away.

The immunoSEQ Assay, a bias-controlled multiplex PCR, was used to amplify TCRbeta CDR3 regions from genomic DNA. Under the source paper's analysis protocol: Within the assay, amplification of reference gene primers was used to estimate how many nucleated cells each sample contained. Sequence reads were collapsed and filtered to measure the absolute abundance of every unique TCRbeta CDR3 rearrangement. For each sample, productive Simpson clonality was calculated as the square root of Simpson's diversity index across productive rearrangements. In TCRdb, the immuneACCESS table is reduced to in-frame sequences with V and J assigned. These tables do not hold every clone; where another copy was compared, an unresolved V gene accounts for under half, and the others remain unexplained. That table supplies the V and J calls and clone size; D and trimming were determined from the DNA. The sample data list around 260,000 clones, and 80% to 90% of these were observed just once. The ten top clones hold roughly 4% of the sample.

Germline trimming: 5 bases from V, 2 bases from J; junction bases outside gene matches: 5. The cysteine opens and the phenylalanine closes a CDR3 of 15 amino acids. Here the CDR3 DNA is all that survives: 45 bases in frame from base 1. Reading the germline V gene (reference sequence) gives CDR1 LNHDA and CDR2 SQIVND. Here the chain combines TRBV19 and TRBJ2-7, and TRBD2 matches 11 of the central bases. This sequence was found in a young woman who had recovered from COVID-19. Material for sequencing was PBMCs or T cells enriched from blood (not recorded which). CDR3 sequence: CASSLLAGVAYEQYF. In nucleotide form, the sequence is TGTGCCAGTAGTCTACTAGCGGGAGTGGCCTACGAGCAGTACTTC. With the portions outside the CDR3 filled from the reference TRBV19 and TRBJ2-7 genes, the complete variable region becomes DGGITQSPKYLFRKEGQNVTLSCEQNLNHDAMYWYRQDPGQGLRLIYYSQIVNDFQKGDIAEGYSVSREKKESFPLTVTSAQKNPTAFYLCASSLLAGVAYEQYFGPGTRLTVT.